The 24 T cell receptor beta chains in this list originate from one sample, sequenced in a study of cytomegalovirus exposure and HLA in healthy donors. The primer mix had 60 Vbeta and 13 Jbeta primers. Assay used: immunoSEQ multiplex PCR; TCRdb lists only in-frame clones, some missing. This table holds about 150,000 clones, 60% to 80% found once. Sequencing was carried out using PBMCs. The receptors here all came from a woman in her 30s in good health and CMV-seronegative.

The rearrangement links TRBV25-1 to TRBJ1-3; 7 bases align to TRBD1. There are 16 residues in the CDR3. J was trimmed by 2 bases and V by 9 bases; bases with no gene match: 13. Germline assignment: CDR1 MGHDK and CDR2 SYGVNS. As DNA, the CDR3 is TGTGCCAGTACTGGGTGGCAGGGGGGTCCTGGAAACACCATATATTTT. It is translated as CASTGWQGGPGNTIYF.

V is TRBV5-1 and J is TRBJ1-2, with D possibly being TRBD1 (5 bases). The CDR3 is made up of 12 amino acids. Germline CDR1 SGHRS, CDR2 YFSETQ. Trimming stripped 3 bases from V and 7 bases from J, with 10 bases between. The CDR3 reads CASSSGGVGYTF. Here the CDR3 DNA reads TGCGCCAGCAGCTCGGGAGGGGTTGGCTACACCTTC. The whole variable domain, remainder taken from reference TRBV5-1 and TRBJ1-2, is KAGVTQTPRYLIKTRGQQVTLSCSPISGHRSVSWYQQTPGQGLQFLFEYFSETQRNKGNFPGRFSGRQFSNSRSEMNVSTLELGDSALYLCASSSGGVGYTFGSGTRLTVV.

This chain joins TRBV10-2 and TRBJ1-2; TRBD1 might be the D (5 bases). Germline lookup yields CDR1 WSHSY and CDR2 SAAADI. This CDR3 has 16 residues. Trimming left V 3 bases short and J 4 bases short, with 18 bases between. CDR3 nucleotide sequence: TGCGCCAGCAGTGAAGGTTCGGGAGGGGTTATCTATGGCTACACCTTC. It yields the protein CASSEGSGGVIYGYTF.

The CDR3 sequence: CASSPITLTGNYGYTF. CDR3 bases: TGTGCCAGCAGCCCAATAACTCTGACGGGGAACTATGGCTACACCTTC. The chain couples TRBV7-9 to TRBJ1-2; no clear D gene. This CDR3 has 16 amino acids. The germline gives CDR1 SEHNR, CDR2 FQNEAQ (reference sequence). The V gene lost 5 bases and the J gene lost 2 bases, with 18 bases spanning the gap.

This chain connects TRBV7-3 to TRBJ2-1, with 8 bases fitting TRBD1. With V trimmed by 0 bases and J by 7 bases, 5 bases remained unmatched. The length of the CDR3 is 15 residues. Looked up from germline, CDR1 is SGHTA and CDR2 is FQGTGA. CDR3 loop: CASSLTRQGLNEQFF. For the CDR3, the DNA is TGTGCCAGCAGCTTAACGCGACAGGGGTTGAATGAGCAGTTCTTC. Complete variable domain (other parts from reference TRBV7-3 and TRBJ2-1): GAGVSQTPSNKVTEKGKYVELRCDPISGHTALYWYRQSLGQGPEFLIYFQGTGAADDSGLPNDRFFAVRPEGSVSTLKIQRTERGDSAVYLCASSLTRQGLNEQFFGPGTRLTVL.

This clone occurred a few times. The chain employs TRBV5-4 and TRBJ2-7; 9 bases line up with TRBD1. This CDR3 spans 14 amino acids. The J segment lost 4 bases and the V segment lost 4 bases, leaving 6 bases of the junction unmatched. Germline-derived CDR1 and CDR2 are SGHNT and YYREEE (reference sequence). As DNA, the CDR3 is TGTGCCAGCAGCCCCGGACAGGGGCGATACGAGCAGTACTTC. Translated: CASSPGQGRYEQYF.

This rearrangement joins TRBV9 to TRBJ2-6; D may be TRBD2 (5 bases). Germline CDR1 and CDR2: SGDLS and YYNGEE. The CDR3 sequence is 15 residues long. V gave up 4 bases and J gave up 4 bases, with 12 bases separating them. The CDR3 loop reads CASSIGVSGANVLTF. The CDR3 region has the DNA TGTGCCAGCAGCATCGGGGTATCCGGGGCCAACGTCCTGACTTTC.

The chain is built from TRBV29-1 and TRBJ2-1, with 8 bases identical to TRBD2. V shed 7 bases, J shed 10 bases, and the junction held 3 bases outside the gene matches. The germline CDR1 and CDR2 sequences are SQVTM and ANQGSEA. This CDR3 is built from 10 residues. The DNA of the CDR3 is TGCAGCGGCCGGGGGGGGGAGCAGTTCTTC. Its translation: CSGRGGEQFF.

The J gene is TRBJ1-1, the V gene TRBV18; weak D call: TRBD1 (5 bases). The CDR3 is 17 amino acids. Per the germline V gene, CDR1 is KGHSH and CDR2 is LQKENI. The V end was cut by 2 bases, the J end by 4 bases, with 20 bases between. The DNA of the CDR3 is TGTGCCAGCTCACCAGGAGCAGGGCTCATGGCTTTCACTGAAGCTTTCTTT. Translation gives CASSPGAGLMAFTEAFF.

This clone appeared a single time. The chain has TRBV5-4 and TRBJ2-7; tentatively, D is TRBD1 (7 bases). Germline V gene data show CDR1 as SGHNT and CDR2 as YYREEE (reference sequence). The CDR3 length is 15 residues. The V end lost 4 bases, the J end lost 2 bases, and 16 bases lay between the germline ends. In nucleotides, the CDR3 is TGTGCCAGCAGCAGGGGCGGGGACAGTACCTACGAGCAGTACTTC. Translating gives CASSRGGDSTYEQYF.

The CDR3 region is CASSRGGANYEQYF. The CDR3 DNA sequence: TGTGCCAGCAGCCGCGGGGGGGCCAACTACGAGCAGTACTTC. This sequence joins TRBV5-6 and TRBJ2-7, with 9 nucleotides matching TRBD2. There are 14 residues in the CDR3. Germline V gene sequence: CDR1 SGHDT, CDR2 YYEEEE. V dropped 4 bases and J dropped 3; count of bases not matched to a gene: 5. The complete variable domain, with remaining parts taken from reference TRBV5-6 and TRBJ2-7, reads DAGVTQSPTHLIKTRGQQVTLRCSPKSGHDTVSWYQQALGQGPQFIFQYYEEEERQRGNFPDRFSGHQFPNYSSELNVNALLLGDSALYLCASSRGGANYEQYFGPGTRLTVT.

This clone has only one observation. The chain recombines TRBV7-6 with TRBJ2-3; 10 bases agree with TRBD2. There are 14 residues in the CDR3. Germline CDR1 and CDR2: SGHVS and FNYEAQ. V trimming: 5 bases; J trimming: 4 bases; junction bases outside the gene matches: 3. The CDR3 reads CASSLGTSADTQYF. The CDR3 DNA is TGTGCCAGCAGCCTAGGGACTAGCGCAGATACGCAGTATTTT. Supplemented by reference TRBV7-6 and TRBJ2-3, the full variable domain reads GAGVSQSPRYKVTKRGQDVALRCDPISGHVSLYWYRQALGQGPEFLTYFNYEAQQDKSGLPNDRFSAERPEGSISTLTIQRTEQRDSAMYRCASSLGTSADTQYFGPGTRLTVL.

Comments on this clone: Compared with germline, one end of the junction differs, possibly owing to a read error. The chain carries TRBV4-1 and TRBJ2-1, with D possibly being TRBD1 (6 bases). Looked up from germline, CDR1 is MGHRA and CDR2 is YSYEKL. CDR3 size: 16 residues. The CDR3: CASTQSPGASYNEQFF. CDR3 in DNA: TGCGCCAGCACCCAATCTCCAGGGGCATCCTACAATGAGCAGTTCTTC.

The rearrangement uses TRBV6-6 and TRBJ1-2; 7 bases agree with TRBD1. V dropped 6 bases and J dropped 8; count of bases not matched to a gene: 9. Germline V gene sequence: CDR1 MNHNY, CDR2 SVGAGI (reference sequence). This CDR3 region has 13 residues. Written as DNA, the CDR3 is TGTGCCAGCAGGTCGGGACAGCAGCTCGGCTACACCTTC. Protein: CASRSGQQLGYTF.

V is TRBV9 and J is TRBJ2-1; the match to TRBD2 covers 8 bases. CDR3 size: 15 residues. Germline trimming cut 3 bases from V and 7 bases from J; bases unmatched to any gene: 9. The germline V gene encodes CDR1 SGDLS and CDR2 YYNGEE. Here the CDR3 DNA reads TGTGCCAGCAGCGCCCAGAGCGGGGGCGTGAATGAGCAGTTCTTC. Protein: CASSAQSGGVNEQFF.

This chain joins TRBV12-1 and TRBJ1-4; the table gives TRBD1 as D, unverified against the DNA. TRBV12-1 is given as a pseudogene. The CDR3 is made up of 19 amino acids. The CDR3 sequence is CASSPSSRDRDPTNEKLFF. Here the CDR3 DNA reads TGTGCCAGCAGCCCCTCGTCCCGGGACAGGGATCCAACTAATGAAAAACTGTTTTTT.

The rearrangement joins TRBV7-9 to TRBJ2-2; no firm D call. The germline gives CDR1 SEHNR, CDR2 FQNEAQ (reference sequence). Trimming took off 5 bases at V and 0 bases at J, with 16 bases between the two ends. The CDR3 consists of 17 residues. DNA for the CDR3: TGTGCCAGCAGCAGCCTCCCCAATAACGCGAACACCGGGGAGCTGTTTTTT. It encodes CASSSLPNNANTGELFF.

V is TRBV29-1 and J is TRBJ2-3, with D perhaps TRBD1 (6 bases). The CDR3 has 15 amino acids. V gave up 4 bases and J gave up 2 bases, with 16 bases separating them. CDR1 SQVTM and CDR2 ANQGSEA come from the germline V gene. The CDR3 reads CSVVARQVVTDTQYF. The DNA of the CDR3 is TGCAGCGTTGTAGCAAGACAGGTGGTCACAGATACGCAGTATTTT.

CDR3 region: CASSVEGTGGNSPLHF. The CDR3 bases are TGTGCCAGCAGCGTAGAAGGGACAGGGGGGAATTCACCCCTCCACTTT. This sequence joins TRBV9 and TRBJ1-6; TRBD1 matches at 11 bases. This CDR3 has 16 amino acids. Trimming removed 0 bases from V and 7 bases from J; junction bases left unmatched: 3. The germline gives CDR1 SGDLS, CDR2 YYNGEE.

The V and J genes are TRBV12-5 and TRBJ1-1; 7 bases are a match to TRBD1. Germline trimming cut 0 bases from V and 4 bases from J; bases unmatched to any gene: 11. The CDR3 has 17 residues. Germline lookup yields CDR1 LGHNT and CDR2 FRNRAP. CDR3 in amino acids: CASGLVRTGADSTEAFF. In DNA, the CDR3 is TGTGCTAGTGGTTTGGTACGCACAGGGGCCGATAGCACTGAAGCTTTCTTT. Full variable domain (outside the CDR3, taken from reference TRBV12-5 and TRBJ1-1): DARVTQTPRHKVTEMGQEVTMRCQPILGHNTVFWYRQTMMQGLELLAYFRNRAPLDDSGMPKDRFSAEMPDATLATLKIQPSEPRDSAVYFCASGLVRTGADSTEAFFGQGTRLTVV.

V and J are TRBV4-1 and TRBJ2-4, with 7 bases matching TRBD2. The germline gives CDR1 MGHRA, CDR2 YSYEKL. The CDR3 runs to 20 residues. The V and J ends lost 0 bases and 1 base, in that order; junction bases with no gene match: 15. In nucleotides, the CDR3 is TGCGCCAGCAGCCAAGAGCAAAGCGGGGCAATATCTCTTGCCAAAAACATTCAGTACTTC. This sequence encodes CASSQEQSGAISLAKNIQYF.

This chain uses TRBV15 with TRBJ2-1, with D possibly being TRBD1 (6 bases). This CDR3 is built from 14 residues. V was trimmed by 5 bases and J by 3 bases, leaving 11 bases between them. In germline, CDR1 is LNHNV, CDR2 YYDKDF (reference sequence). CDR3 nucleotides: TGTGCCACCAGCGCCGGGACATACTACAATGAGCAGTTCTTC. Amino acids: CATSAGTYYNEQFF.

This clone was picked up a small number of times. The J gene is TRBJ2-7, the V gene TRBV7-2, with 10 bases identical to TRBD1. CDR3 length: 14 amino acids. J gave up 9 bases and V 5 bases, and 10 bases lay outside the gene matches. Germline V gives CDR1 SGHTA, CDR2 FQGNSA. CDR3 sequence reads: CASSQSTGGRGQYF. The CDR3 nucleotides read TGTGCCAGCAGCCAATCGACAGGGGGCAGGGGGCAGTACTTC.

The CDR3 DNA follows: TGTGCCAGCAGCTCGGGACAGGGGGCCAACTATGGCTACACCTTC. It specifies CASSSGQGANYGYTF. This sequence joins TRBV5-4 and TRBJ1-2; TRBD1 matches at 12 bases. Germline-derived CDR1 and CDR2 are SGHNT and YYREEE (reference sequence). The CDR3 is 15 residues long. Trimming cost V 3 bases and J 2 bases; bases outside gene matches: 2.